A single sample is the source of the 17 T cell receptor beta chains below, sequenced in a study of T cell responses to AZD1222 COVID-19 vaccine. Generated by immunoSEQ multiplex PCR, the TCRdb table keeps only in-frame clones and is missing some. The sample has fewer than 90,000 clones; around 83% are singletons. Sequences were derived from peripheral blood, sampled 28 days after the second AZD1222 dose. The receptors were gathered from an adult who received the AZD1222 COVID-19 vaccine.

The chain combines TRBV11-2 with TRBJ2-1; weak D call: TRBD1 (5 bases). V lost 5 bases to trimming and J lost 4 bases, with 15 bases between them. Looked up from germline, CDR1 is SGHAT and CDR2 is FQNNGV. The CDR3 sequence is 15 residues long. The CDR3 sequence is CASSQDLAGYNEQFF. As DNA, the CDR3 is TGTGCCAGCAGCCAAGATTTGGCAGGGTACAATGAGCAGTTCTTC.

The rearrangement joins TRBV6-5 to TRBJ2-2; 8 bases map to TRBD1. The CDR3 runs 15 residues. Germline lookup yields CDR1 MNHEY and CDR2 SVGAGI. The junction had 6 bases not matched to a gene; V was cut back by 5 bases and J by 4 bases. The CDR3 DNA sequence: TGTGCCAGCAGTCGCGACAGGGGCGTCACCGGGGAGCTGTTTTTT. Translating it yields CASSRDRGVTGELFF.

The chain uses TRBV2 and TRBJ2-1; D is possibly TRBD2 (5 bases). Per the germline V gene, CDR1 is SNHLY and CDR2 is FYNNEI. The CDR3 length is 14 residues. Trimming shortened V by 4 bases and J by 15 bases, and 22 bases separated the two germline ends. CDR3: CASSVSPSPPLPFF. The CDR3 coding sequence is TGTGCCAGCAGTGTCAGCCCTAGCCCCCCCCTCCCGTTCTTC.

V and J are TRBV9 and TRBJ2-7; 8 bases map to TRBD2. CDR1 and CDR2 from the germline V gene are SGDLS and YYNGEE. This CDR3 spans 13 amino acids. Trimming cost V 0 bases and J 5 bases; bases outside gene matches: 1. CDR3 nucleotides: TGTGCCAGCAGCGTAGCGGGGGGGGACGAGCAGTACTTC. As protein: CASSVAGGDEQYF.

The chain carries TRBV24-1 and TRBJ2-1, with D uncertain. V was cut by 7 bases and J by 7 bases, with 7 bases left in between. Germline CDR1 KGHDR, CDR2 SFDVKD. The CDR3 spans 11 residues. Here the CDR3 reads CATSQENEQFF. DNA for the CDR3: TGTGCCACCAGCCAGGAGAATGAGCAGTTCTTC.

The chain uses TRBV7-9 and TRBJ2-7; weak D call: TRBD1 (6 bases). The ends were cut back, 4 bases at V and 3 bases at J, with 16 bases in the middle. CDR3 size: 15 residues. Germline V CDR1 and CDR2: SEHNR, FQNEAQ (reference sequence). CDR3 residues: CASSSPGAGDYEQYF. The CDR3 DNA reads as TGTGCCAGCAGCTCCCCCGGGGCAGGGGACTACGAGCAGTACTTC.

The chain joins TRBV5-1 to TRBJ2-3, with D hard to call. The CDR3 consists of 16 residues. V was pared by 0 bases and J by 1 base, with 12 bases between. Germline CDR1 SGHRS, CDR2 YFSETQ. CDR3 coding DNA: TGCGCCAGCAGCTTGGATTCAAGCACGGGCACAGATACGCAGTATTTT. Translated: CASSLDSSTGTDTQYF.

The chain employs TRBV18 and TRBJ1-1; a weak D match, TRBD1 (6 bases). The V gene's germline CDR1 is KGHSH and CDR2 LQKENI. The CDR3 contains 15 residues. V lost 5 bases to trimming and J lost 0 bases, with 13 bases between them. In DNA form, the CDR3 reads TGTGCCAGCTCAACAGACGGACAGTTGAACACTGAAGCTTTCTTT. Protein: CASSTDGQLNTEAFF.

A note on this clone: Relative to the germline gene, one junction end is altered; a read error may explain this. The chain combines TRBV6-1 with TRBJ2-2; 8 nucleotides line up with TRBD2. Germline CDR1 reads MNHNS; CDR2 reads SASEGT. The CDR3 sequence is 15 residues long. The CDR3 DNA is TGTGCCAGCAGTCAAGCGGGGGCGAACACCGGGGAGCTGTTTTTT. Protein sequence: CASSQAGANTGELFF.

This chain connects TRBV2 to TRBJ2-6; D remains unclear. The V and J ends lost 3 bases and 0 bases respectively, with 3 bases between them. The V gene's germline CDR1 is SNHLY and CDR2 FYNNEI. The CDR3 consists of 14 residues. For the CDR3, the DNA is TGTGCCAGCAGTGATTACTCTGGGGCCAACGTCCTGACTTTC. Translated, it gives CASSDYSGANVLTF.

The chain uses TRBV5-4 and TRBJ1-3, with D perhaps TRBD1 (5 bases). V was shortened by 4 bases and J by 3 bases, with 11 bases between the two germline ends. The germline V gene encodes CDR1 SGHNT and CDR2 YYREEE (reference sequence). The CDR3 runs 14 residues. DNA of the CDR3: TGTGCCAGCAGCCGGCGGGACGGTGGAAACACCATATATTTT. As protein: CASSRRDGGNTIYF.

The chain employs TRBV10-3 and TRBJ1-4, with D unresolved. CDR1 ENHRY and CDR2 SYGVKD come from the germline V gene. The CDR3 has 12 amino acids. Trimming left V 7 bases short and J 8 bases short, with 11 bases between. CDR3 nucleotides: TGTGCCATCATTCTCAGACGGGAAAAACTGTTTTTT. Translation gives CAIILRREKLFF.

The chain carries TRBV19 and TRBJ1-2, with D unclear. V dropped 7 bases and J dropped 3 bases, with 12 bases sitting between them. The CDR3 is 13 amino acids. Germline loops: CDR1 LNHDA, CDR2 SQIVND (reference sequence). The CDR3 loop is CASNPTGHYGYTF. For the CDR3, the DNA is TGTGCCAGTAACCCCACCGGCCACTATGGCTACACCTTC. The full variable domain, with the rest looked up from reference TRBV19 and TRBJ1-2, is DGGITQSPKYLFRKEGQNVTLSCEQNLNHDAMYWYRQDPGQGLRLIYYSQIVNDFQKGDIAEGYSVSREKKESFPLTVTSAQKNPTAFYLCASNPTGHYGYTFGSGTRLTVV.

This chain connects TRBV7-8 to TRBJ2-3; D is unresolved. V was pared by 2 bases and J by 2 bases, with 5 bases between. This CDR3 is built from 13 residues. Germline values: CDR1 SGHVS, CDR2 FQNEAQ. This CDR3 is CASSLLVTDTQYF. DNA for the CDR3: TGTGCCAGCAGCTTACTCGTCACAGATACGCAGTATTTT.

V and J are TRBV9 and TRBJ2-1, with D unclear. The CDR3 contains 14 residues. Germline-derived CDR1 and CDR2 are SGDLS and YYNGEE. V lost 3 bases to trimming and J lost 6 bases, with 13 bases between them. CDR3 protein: CASSAAIGANEQFF. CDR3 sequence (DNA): TGTGCCAGCAGCGCCGCTATCGGTGCCAATGAGCAGTTCTTC.

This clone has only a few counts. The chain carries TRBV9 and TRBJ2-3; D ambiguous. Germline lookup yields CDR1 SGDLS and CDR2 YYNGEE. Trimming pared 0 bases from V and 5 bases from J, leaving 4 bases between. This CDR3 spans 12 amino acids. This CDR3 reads CASSVDKDTQYF. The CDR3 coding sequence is TGTGCCAGCAGCGTAGATAAAGATACGCAGTATTTT.

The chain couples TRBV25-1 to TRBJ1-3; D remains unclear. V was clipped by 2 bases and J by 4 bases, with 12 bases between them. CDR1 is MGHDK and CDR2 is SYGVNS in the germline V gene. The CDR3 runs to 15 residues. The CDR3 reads CASSEHGERGNTIYF. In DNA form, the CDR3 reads TGTGCCAGCAGTGAACATGGGGAGCGGGGAAACACCATATATTTT.